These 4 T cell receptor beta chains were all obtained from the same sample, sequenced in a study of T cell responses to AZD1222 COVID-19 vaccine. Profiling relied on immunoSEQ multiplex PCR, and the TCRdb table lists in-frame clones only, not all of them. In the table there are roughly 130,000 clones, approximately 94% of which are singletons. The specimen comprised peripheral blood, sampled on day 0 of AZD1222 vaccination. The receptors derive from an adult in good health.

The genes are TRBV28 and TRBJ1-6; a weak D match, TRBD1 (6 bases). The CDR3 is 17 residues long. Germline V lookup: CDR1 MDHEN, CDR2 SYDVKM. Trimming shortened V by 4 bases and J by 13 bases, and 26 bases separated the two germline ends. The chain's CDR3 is CASSSWGIRDTGHPLHF. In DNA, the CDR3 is TGTGCCAGCAGTTCCTGGGGCATCCGGGACACCGGTCATCCCCTCCACTTT.

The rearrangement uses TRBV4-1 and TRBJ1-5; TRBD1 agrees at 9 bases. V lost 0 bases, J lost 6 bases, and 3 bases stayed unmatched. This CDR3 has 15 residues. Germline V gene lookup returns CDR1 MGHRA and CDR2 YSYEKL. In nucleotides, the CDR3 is TGCGCCAGCAGCCAAGAGGGACAGGGAGTTCAGCCCCAGCATTTT. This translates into CASSQEGQGVQPQHF.

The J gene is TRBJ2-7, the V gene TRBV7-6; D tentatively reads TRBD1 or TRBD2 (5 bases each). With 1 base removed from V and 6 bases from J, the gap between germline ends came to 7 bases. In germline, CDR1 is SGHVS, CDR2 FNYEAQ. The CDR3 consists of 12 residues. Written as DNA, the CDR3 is TGTGCCAGCAGCTTAGGTGGGGGCGAGCAGTACTTC. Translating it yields CASSLGGGEQYF.

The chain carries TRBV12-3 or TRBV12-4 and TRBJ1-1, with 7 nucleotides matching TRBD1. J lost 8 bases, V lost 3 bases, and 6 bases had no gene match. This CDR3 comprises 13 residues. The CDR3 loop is CASSFVQGGEAFF. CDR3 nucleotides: TGTGCCAGCAGTTTTGTTCAGGGGGGAGAAGCTTTCTTT.